This section outlines one T cell receptor beta chain sequence together with its context. This clonotype was picked up many times. Its antigen target is currently unknown. No clone much larger than this one lies a single base away; base qualities are absent. V drops 0 bases and J drops 2 bases, leaving 9 bases in between. CDR1 and CDR2 were assigned from the germline V gene as SGDLS and YYNGEE. From the cysteine through the phenylalanine, the CDR3 covers 14 amino acids. Only CDR3 DNA is held: 42 bases, read in frame from base 1. The data stem from a study of CD8+CD57+ T cells in acquired aplastic anemia (dated by TCRdb to 2017 to 2018). Concerning the study at large: Extracted DNA from sorted CD4+ and CD8+ cells averaged approximately 3 ug, ranging from roughly 0.17 to 27.4 ug. CD8+CD57+ expansion was defined as frequency above the mean frequency observed in healthy subjects. What the authors observed across the whole study: Twenty-nine CD8+ CDR3 sequences were found to be shared between patients and controls, but these sequences appeared to be highly expressed in patients and within the immunodominant clones of the patients. No significant difference in CD8+ Simpson's diversity was found between patients and healthy controls (P=0.060).

Flow cytometry had shown CD8+CD57+ cell expansion in the patients selected for sequencing. Severe acquired aplastic anemia was diagnosed in all patients according to International Study of Aplastic Anemia and Agranulocytosis and Camitta criteria. Patients had received no therapy at the time of blood sampling. In the study, sorted CD4+ and CD8+ blood T cells from patients with severe aplastic anemia and from healthy subjects underwent deep sequencing of TCR repertoires. Patients were enrolled in the USA under clinicaltrials.gov protocols 00001620, 01623167, 00001397, 00071045, 00081523 and 00961064. Ficoll-Paque density gradient centrifugation was used to isolate peripheral blood mononuclear cells. Before DNA was extracted, CD4+ and CD8+ T cells were sorted using either FACS or magnetic beads. Profiling of TCR beta VDJ combinations and CDR3 sequences used genomic DNA as the template. An Illumina HiSeq 2000 was used for TCR repertoire sequencing. As for the authors' bioinformatics: TRBV/TRBJ rearrangement plots, CDR3 size and DJ length profiles, and Simpson's diversity index were used to assess repertoires. The immunodominant clone was defined as the most abundant DNA sequence in deep sequencing data. CDR3 amino acid sequences were checked for sharing across subjects and were also compared against the VDJdb database and published repertoires. Starting from the raw public reads, TCRdb applied fastp trimming at Q25, assembled clones with MiXCR and retained in-frame beta chains. All rows with the same CDR3 protein become a single entry with the most common DNA and genes. TCRdb, not the original authors, processed these V and J calls. The sample data list roughly 200,000 distinct CDR3 sequences, and roughly 60% of these were observed just once. Around three fifths of the sample goes to the ten largest clones.

The sequence is built from TRBV9 and TRBJ2-7; tentative D gene TRBD1, with 6 bases matching. Sample: sorted CD4+, CD8+, or CD8+CD57+ T cells (not recorded which) from PBMCs. The receptor's source is a human donor with aplastic anemia. The CDR3 has the sequence CASSVGAGAYEQYF. DNA sequence: TGTGCCAGCAGCGTAGGGGCAGGGGCCTACGAGCAGTACTTC.